These 4 T cell receptor beta chains were sequenced from one sample in a study of blood T cell repertoires in COVID-19. Sequenced by immunoSEQ multiplex PCR; TCRdb stores in-frame clones only, minus some. The sample holds around 100,000 clones, around 90% seen once. Sequencing was performed on peripheral blood. Source of these receptors: an elderly woman in a cohort sampled during active COVID-19.

This chain uses TRBV7-2 with TRBJ2-1, with 12 bases that match TRBD1. Germline CDR1 SGHTA, CDR2 FQGNSA. Losses at the gene ends were 5 bases for V and 10 bases for J; bases not matched to a gene: 6. This CDR3 contains 14 residues. CDR3 sequence (DNA): TGTGCCAGCAGCCGGGACAGGGGGCGGGAAGAGCAGTTCTTC. It encodes CASSRDRGREEQFF. Together with reference TRBV7-2 and TRBJ2-1, the CDR3 gives the full variable domain: GAGVSQSPSNKVTEKGKDVELRCDPISGHTALYWYRQSLGQGLEFLIYFQGNSAPDKSGLPSDRFSAERTGGSVSTLTIQRTQQEDSAVYLCASSRDRGREEQFFGPGTRLTVL.

The gene calls are TRBV3-1 (or the pseudogene TRBV3-2) and TRBJ2-1; D is perhaps TRBD2 (5 bases). V was cut by 2 bases and J by 5 bases, with 13 bases left in between. CDR3 length: 15 residues. Per the germline V gene, CDR1 is LGHDT and CDR2 is YNNKEL (reference sequence). For the CDR3, the DNA is TGTGCCAGCAGCCAAAGTTCCGGGATTCACAATGAGCAGTTCTTC. Translating it yields CASSQSSGIHNEQFF.

The chain couples TRBV18 to TRBJ1-5, with D unclear. CDR3 length: 16 residues. V was cut by 2 bases and J by 2 bases, with 13 bases left in between. CDR1 is KGHSH and CDR2 is LQKENI in the germline V gene. CDR3 nucleotides: TGTGCCAGCTCACCATTTACGTCTAACGGCAATCAGCCCCAGCATTTT. It encodes CASSPFTSNGNQPQHF.

V gene TRBV10-3 combines with J gene TRBJ2-3, with 8 bases identical to TRBD2. This CDR3 region has 13 residues. Trimming at V came to 7 bases and at J to 3 bases, leaving 3 bases not matched to a gene. Per the germline V gene, CDR1 is ENHRY and CDR2 is SYGVKD. CDR3 amino acids: CAIKTSGTDTQYF. Written as DNA, the CDR3 is TGTGCCATCAAAACTAGCGGAACAGATACGCAGTATTTT.